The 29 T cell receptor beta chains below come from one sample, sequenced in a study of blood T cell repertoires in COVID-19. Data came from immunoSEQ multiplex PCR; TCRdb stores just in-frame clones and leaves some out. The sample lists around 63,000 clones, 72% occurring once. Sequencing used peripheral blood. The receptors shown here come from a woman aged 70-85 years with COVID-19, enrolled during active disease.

The CDR3: CASSIVGGTYGYTF. DNA of the CDR3: TGTGCCAGTAGTATAGTTGGAGGGACCTATGGCTACACCTTC. This chain connects TRBV19 to TRBJ1-2; a weak D match, TRBD1 (5 bases). V lost 1 base to trimming and J lost 4 bases, with 10 bases between them. Germline lookup yields CDR1 LNHDA and CDR2 SQIVND (reference sequence). This CDR3 region has 14 residues.

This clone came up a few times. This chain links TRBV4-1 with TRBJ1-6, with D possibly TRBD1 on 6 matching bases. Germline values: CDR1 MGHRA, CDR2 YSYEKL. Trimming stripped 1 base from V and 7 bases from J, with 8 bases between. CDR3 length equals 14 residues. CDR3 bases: TGCGCCAGCAGCCAAGTCAGGGGCAATTCACCCCTCCACTTT. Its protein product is CASSQVRGNSPLHF.

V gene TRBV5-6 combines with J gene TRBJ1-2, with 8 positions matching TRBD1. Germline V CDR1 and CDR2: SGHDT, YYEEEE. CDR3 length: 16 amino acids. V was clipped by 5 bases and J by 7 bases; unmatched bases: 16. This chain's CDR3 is CASRRVPFGTGGGYTF. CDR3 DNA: TGTGCCAGCAGACGGGTCCCCTTCGGAACAGGGGGTGGCTACACCTTC.

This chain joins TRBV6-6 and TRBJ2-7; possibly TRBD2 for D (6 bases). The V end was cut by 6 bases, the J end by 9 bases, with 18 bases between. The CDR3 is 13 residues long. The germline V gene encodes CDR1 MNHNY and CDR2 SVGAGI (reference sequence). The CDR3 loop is CASSLRDRGMQYF. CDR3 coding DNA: TGTGCCAGCAGCCTCCGGGACCGGGGGATGCAGTACTTC.

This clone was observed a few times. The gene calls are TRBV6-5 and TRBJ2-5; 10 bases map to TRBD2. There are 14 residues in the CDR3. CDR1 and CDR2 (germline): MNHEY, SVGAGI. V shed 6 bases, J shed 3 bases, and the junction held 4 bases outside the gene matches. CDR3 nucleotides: TGTGCCAGCAGCGACACTAGCGGGGAAGAGACCCAGTACTTC. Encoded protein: CASSDTSGEETQYF.

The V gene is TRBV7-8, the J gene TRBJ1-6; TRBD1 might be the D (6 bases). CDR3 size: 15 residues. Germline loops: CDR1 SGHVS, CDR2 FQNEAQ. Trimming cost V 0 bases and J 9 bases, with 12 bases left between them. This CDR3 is CASSLATRGRSPLHF. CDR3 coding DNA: TGTGCCAGCAGCTTAGCGACCAGGGGCCGTTCACCCCTCCACTTT. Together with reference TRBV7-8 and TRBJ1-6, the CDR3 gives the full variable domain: GAGVSQSPRYKVAKRGQDVALRCDPISGHVSLFWYQQALGQGPEFLTYFQNEAQLDKSGLPSDRFFAERPEGSVSTLKIQRTQQEDSAVYLCASSLATRGRSPLHFGNGTRLTVT.

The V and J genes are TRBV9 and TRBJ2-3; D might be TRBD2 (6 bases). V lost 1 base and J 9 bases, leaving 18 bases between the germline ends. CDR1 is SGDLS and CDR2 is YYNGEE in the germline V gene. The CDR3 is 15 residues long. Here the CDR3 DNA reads TGTGCCAGCAGCGTAACCGGGACTGGGCAGGAAACGCAGTATTTT. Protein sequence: CASSVTGTGQETQYF.

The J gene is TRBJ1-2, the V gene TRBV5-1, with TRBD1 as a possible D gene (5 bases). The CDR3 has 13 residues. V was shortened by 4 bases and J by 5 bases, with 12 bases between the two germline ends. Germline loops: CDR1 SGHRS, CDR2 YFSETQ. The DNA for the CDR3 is TGCGCCAGCAGCGCGGATTCAGGGTATGGCTACACCTTC. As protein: CASSADSGYGYTF.

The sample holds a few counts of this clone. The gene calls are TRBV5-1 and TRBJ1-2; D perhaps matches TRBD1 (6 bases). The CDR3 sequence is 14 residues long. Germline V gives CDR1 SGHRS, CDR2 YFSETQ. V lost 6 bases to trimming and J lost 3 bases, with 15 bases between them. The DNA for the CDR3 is TGCGCCAGCATGCCGGGACACGGACACTATGGCTACACCTTC. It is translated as CASMPGHGHYGYTF.

CDR3 protein: CASSESLLVSSGYTF. CDR3 DNA: TGTGCCAGCAGTGAGAGTCTTCTGGTGTCGAGCGGCTACACCTTC. V gene TRBV2 combines with J gene TRBJ1-2; D unresolved. Germline CDR1 SNHLY, CDR2 FYNNEI. Trimming took 3 bases from V and 8 from J, leaving 19 bases between them. The CDR3 covers 15 residues.

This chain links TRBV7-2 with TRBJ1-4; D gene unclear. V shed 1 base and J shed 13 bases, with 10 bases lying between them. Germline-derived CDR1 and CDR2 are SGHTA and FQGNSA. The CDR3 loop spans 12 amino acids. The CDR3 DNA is TGTGCCAGCAGCTTAGATCTCCAGCGACTGTTTTTT. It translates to CASSLDLQRLFF.

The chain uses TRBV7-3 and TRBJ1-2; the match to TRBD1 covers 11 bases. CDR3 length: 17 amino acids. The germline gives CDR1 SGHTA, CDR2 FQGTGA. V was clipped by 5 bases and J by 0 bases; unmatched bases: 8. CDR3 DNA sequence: TGTGCCAGCAGCCCAGGACAGGGGGCTAGTACTAACTATGGCTACACCTTC. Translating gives CASSPGQGASTNYGYTF. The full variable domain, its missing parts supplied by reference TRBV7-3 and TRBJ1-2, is GAGVSQTPSNKVTEKGKYVELRCDPISGHTALYWYRQSLGQGPEFLIYFQGTGAADDSGLPNDRFFAVRPEGSVSTLKIQRTERGDSAVYLCASSPGQGASTNYGYTFGSGTRLTVV.

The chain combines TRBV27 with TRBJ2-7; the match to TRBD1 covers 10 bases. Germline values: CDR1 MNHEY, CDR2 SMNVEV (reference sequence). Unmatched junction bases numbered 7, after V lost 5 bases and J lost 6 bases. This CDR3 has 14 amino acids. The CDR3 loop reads CASSRGTGVSEQYV. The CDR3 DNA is TGTGCCAGCAGTCGCGGGACAGGGGTTAGCGAGCAGTACGTC.

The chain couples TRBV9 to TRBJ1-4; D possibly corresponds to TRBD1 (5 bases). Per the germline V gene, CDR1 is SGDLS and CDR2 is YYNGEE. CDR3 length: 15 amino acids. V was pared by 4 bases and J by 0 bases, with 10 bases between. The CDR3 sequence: CASSLRQSTNEKLFF. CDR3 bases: TGTGCCAGCAGCTTGCGACAGTCAACTAATGAAAAACTGTTTTTT.

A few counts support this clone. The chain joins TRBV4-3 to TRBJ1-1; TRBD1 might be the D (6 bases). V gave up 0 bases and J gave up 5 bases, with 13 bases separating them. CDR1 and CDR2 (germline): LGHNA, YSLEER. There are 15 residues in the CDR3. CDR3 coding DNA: TGCGCCAGCAGCCAAGAACAGGGAAGTGGGACTGAAGCTTTCTTT. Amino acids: CASSQEQGSGTEAFF.

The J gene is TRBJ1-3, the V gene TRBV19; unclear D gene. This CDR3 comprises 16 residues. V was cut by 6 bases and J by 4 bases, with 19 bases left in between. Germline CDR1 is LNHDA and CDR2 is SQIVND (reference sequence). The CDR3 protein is CASRGWTRRHGNTIYF. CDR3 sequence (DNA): TGTGCCAGTAGGGGCTGGACTCGAAGGCACGGAAACACCATATATTTT.

DNA of the CDR3: TGCAGCGGCTCTCGGGGGAACACTGAAGCTTTCTTT. This translates into CSGSRGNTEAFF. V usage is TRBV29-1 and J usage is TRBJ1-1; unclear D gene. The CDR3 consists of 12 residues. The germline V and J ends were trimmed by 7 bases and 1 base, with 10 bases remaining between them. Per the germline V gene, CDR1 is SQVTM and CDR2 is ANQGSEA.

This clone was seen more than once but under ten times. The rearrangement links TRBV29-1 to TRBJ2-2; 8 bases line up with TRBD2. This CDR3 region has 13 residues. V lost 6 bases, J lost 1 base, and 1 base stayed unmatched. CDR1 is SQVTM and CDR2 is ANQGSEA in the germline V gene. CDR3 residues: CSVLAENTGELFF. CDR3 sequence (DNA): TGCAGCGTACTAGCGGAGAACACCGGGGAGCTGTTTTTT.

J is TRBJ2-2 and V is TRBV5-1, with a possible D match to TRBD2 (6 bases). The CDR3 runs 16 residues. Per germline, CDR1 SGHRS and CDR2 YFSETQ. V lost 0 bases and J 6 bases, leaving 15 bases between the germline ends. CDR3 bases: TGCGCCAGCAGCTTGGAGGAGGGCAGTGGTGCCGGGGAGCTGTTTTTT. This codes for CASSLEEGSGAGELFF. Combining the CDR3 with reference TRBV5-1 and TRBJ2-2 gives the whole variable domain KAGVTQTPRYLIKTRGQQVTLSCSPISGHRSVSWYQQTPGQGLQFLFEYFSETQRNKGNFPGRFSGRQFSNSRSEMNVSTLELGDSALYLCASSLEEGSGAGELFFGEGSRLTVL.

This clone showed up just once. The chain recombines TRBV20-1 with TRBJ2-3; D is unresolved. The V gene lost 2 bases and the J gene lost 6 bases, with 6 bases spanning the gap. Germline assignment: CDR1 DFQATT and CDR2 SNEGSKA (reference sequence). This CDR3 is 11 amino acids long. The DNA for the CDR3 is TGCAGTGCTAGAAGCCGGGATACGCAGTATTTT. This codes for CSARSRDTQYF.

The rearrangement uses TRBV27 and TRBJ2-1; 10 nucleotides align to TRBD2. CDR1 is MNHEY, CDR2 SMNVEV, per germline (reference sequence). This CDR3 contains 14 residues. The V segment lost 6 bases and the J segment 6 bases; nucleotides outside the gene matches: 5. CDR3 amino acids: CASSRAGGRNEQFF. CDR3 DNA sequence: TGTGCCAGCAGCCGAGCGGGGGGGCGCAATGAGCAGTTCTTC.

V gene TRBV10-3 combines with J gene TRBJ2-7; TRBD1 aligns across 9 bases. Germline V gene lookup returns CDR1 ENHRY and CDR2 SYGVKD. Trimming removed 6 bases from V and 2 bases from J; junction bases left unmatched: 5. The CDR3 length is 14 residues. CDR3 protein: CAISPDRGAYEQYF. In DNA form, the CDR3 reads TGTGCCATCAGCCCGGACAGGGGAGCCTACGAGCAGTACTTC.

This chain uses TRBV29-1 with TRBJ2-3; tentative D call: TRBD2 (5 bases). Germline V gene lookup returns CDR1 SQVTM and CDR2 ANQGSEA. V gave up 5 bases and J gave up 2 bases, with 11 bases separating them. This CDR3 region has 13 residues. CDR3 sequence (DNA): TGCAGCGTTAAGAGGGCCCTCACAGATACGCAGTATTTT. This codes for CSVKRALTDTQYF.

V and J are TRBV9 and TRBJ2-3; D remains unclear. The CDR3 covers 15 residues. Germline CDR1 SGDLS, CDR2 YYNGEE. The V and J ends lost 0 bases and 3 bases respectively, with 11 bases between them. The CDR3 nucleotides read TGTGCCAGCAGCGTAGGGGCTTCCCCTACAGATACGCAGTATTTT. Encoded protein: CASSVGASPTDTQYF.

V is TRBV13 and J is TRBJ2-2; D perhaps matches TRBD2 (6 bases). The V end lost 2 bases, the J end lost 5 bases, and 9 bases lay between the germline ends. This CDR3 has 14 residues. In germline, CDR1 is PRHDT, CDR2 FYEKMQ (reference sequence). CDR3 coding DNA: TGTGCCAGCAGCTTACAGGGAGGAACCGGGGAGCTGTTTTTT. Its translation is CASSLQGGTGELFF.

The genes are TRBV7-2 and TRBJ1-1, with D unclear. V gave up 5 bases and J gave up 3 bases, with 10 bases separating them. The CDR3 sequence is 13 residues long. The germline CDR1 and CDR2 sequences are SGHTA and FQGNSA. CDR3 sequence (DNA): TGTGCCAGCAGCCCCGACCGGGACACTGAAGCTTTCTTT. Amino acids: CASSPDRDTEAFF. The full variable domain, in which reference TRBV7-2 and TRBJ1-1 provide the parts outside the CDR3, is GAGVSQSPSNKVTEKGKDVELRCDPISGHTALYWYRQSLGQGLEFLIYFQGNSAPDKSGLPSDRFSAERTGGSVSTLTIQRTQQEDSAVYLCASSPDRDTEAFFGQGTRLTVV.

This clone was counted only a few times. This chain's CDR3 is CASSGQGWGYTF. CDR3 bases: TGTGCCAGCAGCGGACAGGGTTGGGGCTACACCTTC. This chain uses TRBV11-3 with TRBJ1-2; TRBD1 matches 8 bases. Germline V gene lookup returns CDR1 SGHNT and CDR2 YENEEA. The CDR3 length is 12 residues. Unmatched junction bases numbered 4, after V lost 5 bases and J lost 8 bases. Variable domain in full (rest from reference TRBV11-3 and TRBJ1-2): EAGVVQSPRYKIIEKKQPVAFWCNPISGHNTLYWYLQNLGQGPELLIRYENEEAVDDSQLPKDRFSAERLKGVDSTLKIQPAELGDSAVYLCASSGQGWGYTFGSGTRLTVV.

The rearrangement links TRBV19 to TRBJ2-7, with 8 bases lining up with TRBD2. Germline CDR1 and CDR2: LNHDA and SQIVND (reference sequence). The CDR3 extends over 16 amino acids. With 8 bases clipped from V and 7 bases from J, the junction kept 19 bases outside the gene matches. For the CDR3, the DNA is TGTGCCAGTTCACGAGGCCCCGGGAGGGACGTCTGGGAGCAGTACTTC. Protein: CASSRGPGRDVWEQYF.

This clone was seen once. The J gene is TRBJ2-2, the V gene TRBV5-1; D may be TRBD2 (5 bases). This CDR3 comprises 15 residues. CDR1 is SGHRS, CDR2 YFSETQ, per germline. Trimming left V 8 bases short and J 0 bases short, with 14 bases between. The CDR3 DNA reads TGCGCCAGTCGCGGCGGAGGCACGAACACCGGGGAGCTGTTTTTT. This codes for CASRGGGTNTGELFF.